This TCR beta chain was observed in a study of blood T cell repertoires in COVID-19. V was cut by 1 base and J by 6 bases, with 13 bases left in between. The CDR3 is 15 residues long. Germline CDR1 reads SGHAT; CDR2 reads FQNNGV. TCRdb's copy holds only in-frame clones and misses some; the assay was immunoSEQ multiplex PCR. This sample yields about 68,000 clones, of which 70% to 90% are seen a single time; roughly 8% belongs to the top ten. The specimen was peripheral blood. J is TRBJ2-1 and V is TRBV11-2, with D maybe TRBD2 (5 bases). The TCR was taken from a man aged 25-45 years with acute or convalescent COVID-19. The CDR3 spells CASSLVRTPSNEQFF. CDR3 DNA sequence: TGTGCCAGCAGCTTAGTCCGGACTCCGTCCAATGAGCAGTTCTTC.